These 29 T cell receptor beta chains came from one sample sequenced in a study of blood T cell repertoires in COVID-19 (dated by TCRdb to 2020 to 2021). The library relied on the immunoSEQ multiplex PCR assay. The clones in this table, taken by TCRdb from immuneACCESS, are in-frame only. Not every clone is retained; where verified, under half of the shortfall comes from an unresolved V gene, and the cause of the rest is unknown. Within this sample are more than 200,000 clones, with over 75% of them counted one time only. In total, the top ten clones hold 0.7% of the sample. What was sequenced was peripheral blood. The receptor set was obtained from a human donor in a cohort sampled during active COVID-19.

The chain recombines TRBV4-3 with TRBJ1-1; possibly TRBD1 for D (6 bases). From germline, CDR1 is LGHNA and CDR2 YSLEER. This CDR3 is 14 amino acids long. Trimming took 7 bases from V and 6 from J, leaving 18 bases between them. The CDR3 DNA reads TGCGCCAGCAAGGCGGGGGGCGCTGACTCTGAAGCTTTCTTT. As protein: CASKAGGADSEAFF.

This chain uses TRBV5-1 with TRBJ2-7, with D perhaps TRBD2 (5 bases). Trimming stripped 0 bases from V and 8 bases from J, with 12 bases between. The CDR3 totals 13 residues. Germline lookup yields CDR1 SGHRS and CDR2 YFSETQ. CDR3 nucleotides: TGCGCCAGCAGCTTGGCCGAAAGGAGGAAGCAGTACTTC. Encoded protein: CASSLAERRKQYF.

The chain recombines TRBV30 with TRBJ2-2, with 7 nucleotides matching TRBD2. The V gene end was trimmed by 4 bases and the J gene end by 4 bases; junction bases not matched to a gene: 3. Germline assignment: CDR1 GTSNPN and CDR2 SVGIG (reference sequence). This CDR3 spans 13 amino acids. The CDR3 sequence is CAWKGGVTGELFF. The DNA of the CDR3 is TGTGCCTGGAAGGGAGGGGTCACCGGGGAGCTGTTTTTT.

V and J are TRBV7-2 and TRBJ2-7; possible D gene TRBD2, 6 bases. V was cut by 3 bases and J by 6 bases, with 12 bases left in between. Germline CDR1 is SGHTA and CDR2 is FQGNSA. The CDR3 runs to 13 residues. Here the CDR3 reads CASSFQRRAEQYF. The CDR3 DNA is TGTGCCAGCAGCTTTCAAAGGAGGGCCGAGCAGTACTTC.

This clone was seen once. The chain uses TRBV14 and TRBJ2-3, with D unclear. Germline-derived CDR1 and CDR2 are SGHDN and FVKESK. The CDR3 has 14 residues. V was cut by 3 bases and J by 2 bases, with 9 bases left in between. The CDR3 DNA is TGTGCCAGCAGCCACCCCTTACACACAGATACGCAGTATTTT. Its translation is CASSHPLHTDTQYF. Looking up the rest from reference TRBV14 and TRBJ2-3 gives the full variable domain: EAGVTQFPSHSVIEKGQTVTLRCDPISGHDNLYWYRRVMGKEIKFLLHFVKESKQDESGMPNNRFLAERTGGTYSTLKVQPAELEDSGVYFCASSHPLHTDTQYFGPGTRLTVL.

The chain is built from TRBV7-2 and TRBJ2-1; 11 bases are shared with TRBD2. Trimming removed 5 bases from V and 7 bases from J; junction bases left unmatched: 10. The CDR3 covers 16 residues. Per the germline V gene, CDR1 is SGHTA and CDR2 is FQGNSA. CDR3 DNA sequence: TGTGCCAGCAGCCCAATAGCGGGGGGGCTTCAGAATGAGCAGTTCTTC. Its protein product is CASSPIAGGLQNEQFF. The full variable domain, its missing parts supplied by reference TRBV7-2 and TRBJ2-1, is GAGVSQSPSNKVTEKGKDVELRCDPISGHTALYWYRQSLGQGLEFLIYFQGNSAPDKSGLPSDRFSAERTGGSVSTLTIQRTQQEDSAVYLCASSPIAGGLQNEQFFGPGTRLTVL.

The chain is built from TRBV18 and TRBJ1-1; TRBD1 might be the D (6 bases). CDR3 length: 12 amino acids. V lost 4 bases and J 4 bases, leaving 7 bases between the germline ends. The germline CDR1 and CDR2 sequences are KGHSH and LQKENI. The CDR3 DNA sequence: TGTGCCAGCTCACAAGGGGGCACTGAAGCTTTCTTT. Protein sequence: CASSQGGTEAFF.

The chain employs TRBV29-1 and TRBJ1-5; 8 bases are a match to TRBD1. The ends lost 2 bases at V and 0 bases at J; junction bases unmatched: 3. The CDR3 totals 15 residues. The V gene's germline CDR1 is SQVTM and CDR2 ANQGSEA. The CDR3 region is CSVEIQGDSNQPQHF. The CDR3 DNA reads TGCAGCGTTGAAATACAGGGGGATAGCAATCAGCCCCAGCATTTT.

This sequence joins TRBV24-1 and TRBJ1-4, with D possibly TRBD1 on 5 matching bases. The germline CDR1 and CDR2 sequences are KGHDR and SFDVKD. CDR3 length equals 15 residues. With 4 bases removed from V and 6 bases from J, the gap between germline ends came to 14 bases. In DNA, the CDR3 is TGTGCCACCAGTGAAAAGGACAAGGTTGATGAAAAACTGTTTTTT. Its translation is CATSEKDKVDEKLFF.

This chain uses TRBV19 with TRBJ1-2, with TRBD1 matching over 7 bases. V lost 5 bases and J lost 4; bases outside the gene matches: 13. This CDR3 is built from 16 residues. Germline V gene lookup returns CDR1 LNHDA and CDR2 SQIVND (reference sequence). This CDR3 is CASSVDRASLIYGYTF. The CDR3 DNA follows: TGTGCCAGTAGTGTTGACAGGGCATCACTGATCTATGGCTACACCTTC.

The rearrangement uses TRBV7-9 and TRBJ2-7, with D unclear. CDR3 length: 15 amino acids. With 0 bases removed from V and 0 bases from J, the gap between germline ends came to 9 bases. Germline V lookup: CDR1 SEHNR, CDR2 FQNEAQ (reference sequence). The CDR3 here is CASSLAGSSSYEQYF. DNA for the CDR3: TGTGCCAGCAGCTTAGCTGGCTCCAGCTCCTACGAGCAGTACTTC.

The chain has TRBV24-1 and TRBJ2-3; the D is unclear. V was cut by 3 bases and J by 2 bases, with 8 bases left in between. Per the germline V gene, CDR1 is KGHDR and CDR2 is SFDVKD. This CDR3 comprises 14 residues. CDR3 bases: TGTGCCACCAGTGATAGAGCTAACACAGATACGCAGTATTTT. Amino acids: CATSDRANTDTQYF.

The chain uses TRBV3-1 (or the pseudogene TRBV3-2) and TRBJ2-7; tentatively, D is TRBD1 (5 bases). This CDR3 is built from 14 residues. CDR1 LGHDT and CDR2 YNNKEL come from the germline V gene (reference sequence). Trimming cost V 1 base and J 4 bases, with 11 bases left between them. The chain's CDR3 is CASSQVPGPYEQYF. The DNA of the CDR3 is TGTGCCAGCAGCCAAGTCCCAGGGCCATACGAGCAGTACTTC.

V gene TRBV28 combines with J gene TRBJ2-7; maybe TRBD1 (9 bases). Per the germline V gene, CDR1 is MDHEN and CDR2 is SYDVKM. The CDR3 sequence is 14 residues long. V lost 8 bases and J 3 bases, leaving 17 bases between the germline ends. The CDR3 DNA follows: TGTGCCAGCGGCGGGGGGACAGGGTTCTACGAGCAGTACTTC. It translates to CASGGGTGFYEQYF.

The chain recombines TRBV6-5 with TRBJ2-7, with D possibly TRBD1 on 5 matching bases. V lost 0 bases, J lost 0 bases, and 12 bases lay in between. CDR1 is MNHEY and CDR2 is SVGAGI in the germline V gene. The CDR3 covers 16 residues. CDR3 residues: CASSYSGIGVSYEQYF. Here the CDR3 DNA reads TGTGCCAGCAGTTACTCGGGCATAGGGGTCTCCTACGAGCAGTACTTC.

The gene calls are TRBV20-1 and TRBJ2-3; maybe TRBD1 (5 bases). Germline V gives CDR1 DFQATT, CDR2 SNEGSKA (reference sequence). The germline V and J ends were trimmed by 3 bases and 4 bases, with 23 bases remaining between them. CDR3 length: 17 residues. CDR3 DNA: TGCAGTGCTAGTCTGTTCGTGGGGCTTTTAGGGTCAGATACGCAGTATTTT. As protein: CSASLFVGLLGSDTQYF.

CDR3 residues: CASRRTSGGRADTQYF. DNA of the CDR3: TGTGCCAGTAGACGGACTTCGGGGGGGCGGGCAGATACGCAGTATTTT. The chain couples TRBV19 to TRBJ2-3; 8 bases line up with TRBD2. Germline trimming cut 6 bases from V and 4 bases from J; bases unmatched to any gene: 12. CDR1 LNHDA and CDR2 SQIVND come from the germline V gene (reference sequence). The CDR3 covers 16 residues. Looking up the rest from reference TRBV19 and TRBJ2-3 gives the full variable domain: DGGITQSPKYLFRKEGQNVTLSCEQNLNHDAMYWYRQDPGQGLRLIYYSQIVNDFQKGDIAEGYSVSREKKESFPLTVTSAQKNPTAFYLCASRRTSGGRADTQYFGPGTRLTVL.

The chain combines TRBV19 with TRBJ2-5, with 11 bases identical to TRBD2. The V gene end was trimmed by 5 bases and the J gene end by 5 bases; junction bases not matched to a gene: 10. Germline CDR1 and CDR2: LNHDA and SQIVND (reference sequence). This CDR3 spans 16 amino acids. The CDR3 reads CASSSQALAGDETQYF. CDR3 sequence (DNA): TGTGCCAGTAGTTCTCAGGCACTAGCGGGGGACGAGACCCAGTACTTC. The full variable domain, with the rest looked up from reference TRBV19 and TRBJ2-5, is DGGITQSPKYLFRKEGQNVTLSCEQNLNHDAMYWYRQDPGQGLRLIYYSQIVNDFQKGDIAEGYSVSREKKESFPLTVTSAQKNPTAFYLCASSSQALAGDETQYFGPGTRLLVL.

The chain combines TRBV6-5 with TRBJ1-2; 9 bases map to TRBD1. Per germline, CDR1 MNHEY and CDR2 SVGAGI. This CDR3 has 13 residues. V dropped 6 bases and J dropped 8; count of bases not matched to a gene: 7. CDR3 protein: CASSRTGEGGYTF. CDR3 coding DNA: TGTGCCAGCAGCCGGACAGGGGAGGGAGGCTACACCTTC.

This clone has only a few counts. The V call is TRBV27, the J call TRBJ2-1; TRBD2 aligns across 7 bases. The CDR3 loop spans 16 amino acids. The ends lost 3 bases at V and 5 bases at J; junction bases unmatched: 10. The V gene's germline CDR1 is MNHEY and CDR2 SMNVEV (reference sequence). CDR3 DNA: TGTGCCAGCAGTTTGGTCGGGGAGGGCAGCGACAATGAGCAGTTCTTC. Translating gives CASSLVGEGSDNEQFF.

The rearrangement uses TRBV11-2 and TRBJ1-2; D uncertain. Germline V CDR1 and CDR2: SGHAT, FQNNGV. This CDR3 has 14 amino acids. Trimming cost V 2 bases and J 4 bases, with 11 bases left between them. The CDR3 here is CASSLNPGSYGYTF. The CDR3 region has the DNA TGTGCCAGCAGCTTAAATCCGGGGAGCTATGGCTACACCTTC.

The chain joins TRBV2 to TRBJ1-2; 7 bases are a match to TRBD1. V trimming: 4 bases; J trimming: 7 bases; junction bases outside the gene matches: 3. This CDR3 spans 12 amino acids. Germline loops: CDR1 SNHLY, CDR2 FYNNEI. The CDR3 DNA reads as TGTGCCAGCAGTGCCGACAGGGTTGGCTACACCTTC. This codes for CASSADRVGYTF.

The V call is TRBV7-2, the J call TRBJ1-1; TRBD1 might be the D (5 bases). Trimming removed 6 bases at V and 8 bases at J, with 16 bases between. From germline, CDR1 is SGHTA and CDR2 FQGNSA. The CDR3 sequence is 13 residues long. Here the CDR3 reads CASRQGPAGEAFF. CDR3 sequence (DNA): TGTGCCAGCAGACAAGGGCCGGCAGGGGAAGCTTTCTTT.

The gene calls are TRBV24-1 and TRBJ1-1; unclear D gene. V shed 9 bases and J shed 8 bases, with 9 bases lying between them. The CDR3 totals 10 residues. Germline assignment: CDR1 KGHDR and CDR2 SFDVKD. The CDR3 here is CATSRPEAFF. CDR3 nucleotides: TGTGCCACCTCCCGTCCGGAAGCTTTCTTT.

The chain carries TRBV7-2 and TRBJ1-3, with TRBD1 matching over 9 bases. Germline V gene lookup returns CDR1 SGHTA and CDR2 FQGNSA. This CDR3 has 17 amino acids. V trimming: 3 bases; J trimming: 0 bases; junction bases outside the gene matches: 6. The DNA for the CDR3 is TGTGCCAGCAGCTTCGGGACAGGGTTTTACTCTGGAAACACCATATATTTT. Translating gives CASSFGTGFYSGNTIYF.

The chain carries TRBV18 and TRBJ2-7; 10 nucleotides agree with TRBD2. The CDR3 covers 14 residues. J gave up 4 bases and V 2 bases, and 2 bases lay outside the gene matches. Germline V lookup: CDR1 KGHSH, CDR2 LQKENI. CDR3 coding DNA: TGTGCCAGCTCACCATCGGGACTAGCGTACGAGCAGTACTTC. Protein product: CASSPSGLAYEQYF.

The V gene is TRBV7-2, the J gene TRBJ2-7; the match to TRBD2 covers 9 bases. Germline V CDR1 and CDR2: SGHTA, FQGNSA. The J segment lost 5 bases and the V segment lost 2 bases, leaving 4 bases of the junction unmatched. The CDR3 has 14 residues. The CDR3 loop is CASSLRLAGNEQYF. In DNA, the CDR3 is TGTGCCAGCAGCTTAAGGCTAGCGGGAAACGAGCAGTACTTC.

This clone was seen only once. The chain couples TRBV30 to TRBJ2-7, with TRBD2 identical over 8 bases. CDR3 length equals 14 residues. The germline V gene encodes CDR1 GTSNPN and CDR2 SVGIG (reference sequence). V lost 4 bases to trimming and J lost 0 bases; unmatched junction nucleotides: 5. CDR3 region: CAWNRGGSSYEQYF. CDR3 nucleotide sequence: TGTGCCTGGAATCGCGGGGGGAGCTCCTACGAGCAGTACTTC.

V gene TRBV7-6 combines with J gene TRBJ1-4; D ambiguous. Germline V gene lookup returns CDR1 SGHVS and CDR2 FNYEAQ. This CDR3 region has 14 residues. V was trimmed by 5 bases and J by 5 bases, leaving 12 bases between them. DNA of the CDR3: TGTGCCAGCAGCACATGGGGAGTAAATGAAAAACTGTTTTTT. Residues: CASSTWGVNEKLFF.